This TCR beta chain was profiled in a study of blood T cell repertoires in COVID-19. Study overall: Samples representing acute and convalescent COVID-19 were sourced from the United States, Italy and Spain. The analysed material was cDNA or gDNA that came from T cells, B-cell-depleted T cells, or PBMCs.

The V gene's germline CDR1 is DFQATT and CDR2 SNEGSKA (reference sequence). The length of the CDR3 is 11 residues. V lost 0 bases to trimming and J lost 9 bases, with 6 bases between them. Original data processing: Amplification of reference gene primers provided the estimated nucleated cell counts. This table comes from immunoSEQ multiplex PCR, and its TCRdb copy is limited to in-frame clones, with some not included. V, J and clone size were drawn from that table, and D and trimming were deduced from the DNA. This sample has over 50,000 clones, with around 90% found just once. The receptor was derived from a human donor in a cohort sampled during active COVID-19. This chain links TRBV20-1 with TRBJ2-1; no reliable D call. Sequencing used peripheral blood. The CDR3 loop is CSARELTEQFF. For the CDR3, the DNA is TGCAGTGCTAGAGAACTAACTGAGCAGTTCTTC.